This is a list of T cell receptor beta chains from one sample in a study of T cell changes during pregnancy in multiple sclerosis. The protocol was immunoSEQ multiplex PCR, while the TCRdb copy is restricted to in-frame clones and leaves out a portion. The sample has under 110,000 clones, 91% seen once. Here the sequenced sample was peripheral blood, taken in the second trimester of pregnancy. The receptors derive from a female donor with multiple sclerosis, enrolled in a pregnancy study. CDR3s include the opening cysteine and the closing phenylalanine or tryptophan. The order of the fields is V gene, clone size, J gene, CDR3 protein. Expanded clones are given a class, and other clones once, few, many or no size at all.

v_gene: TRBV12-2
abundance: .
j_gene: TRBJ2-5
CDR3aa: CASRFSAVQETQYF

v_gene: TRBV28
abundance: .
j_gene: TRBJ2-2
CDR3aa: CASSFPGLDTGELFF

v_gene: TRBV5-1
abundance: .
j_gene: TRBJ1-1
CDR3aa: CASSLDRGLVNTEAFF

v_gene: TRBV28
abundance: .
j_gene: TRBJ2-1
CDR3aa: CASSFGREQFF

v_gene: TRBV18
abundance: .
j_gene: TRBJ2-7
CDR3aa: CASSPGTSGTYEQYF

v_gene: TRBV28
abundance: .
j_gene: TRBJ2-5
CDR3aa: CASALGGSGEETQYF

v_gene: TRBV6-1
abundance: few
j_gene: TRBJ1-1
CDR3aa: CASSEMGGIEAFF

v_gene: TRBV9
abundance: .
j_gene: TRBJ2-1
CDR3aa: CASSVGGVSGRGEQFF

v_gene: TRBV5-6
abundance: .
j_gene: TRBJ2-5
CDR3aa: CASSLVAGDGETQYF

v_gene: TRBV9
abundance: .
j_gene: TRBJ2-2
CDR3aa: CASSLLTGGSTGELFF

v_gene: TRBV5-4
abundance: .
j_gene: TRBJ2-5
CDR3aa: CASSPRGQETQYF

v_gene: TRBV5-1
abundance: .
j_gene: TRBJ2-7
CDR3aa: CASSLASGSYEQYF

v_gene: TRBV5-1
abundance: .
j_gene: TRBJ2-7
CDR3aa: CASSSTGGAYEQYF

v_gene: TRBV30
abundance: .
j_gene: TRBJ1-3
CDR3aa: CALDGGFGNTIYF

v_gene: TRBV12-5
abundance: .
j_gene: TRBJ2-3
CDR3aa: CASGLDVLAADTQYF

v_gene: TRBV2
abundance: .
j_gene: TRBJ1-5
CDR3aa: CASSDKGRGRNQPQHF

v_gene: TRBV6-6
abundance: .
j_gene: TRBJ1-4
CDR3aa: CASSQSVNGLELFF

v_gene: TRBV27
abundance: .
j_gene: TRBJ2-5
CDR3aa: CASSSGTSETQYF

v_gene: TRBV5-1
abundance: .
j_gene: TRBJ1-1
CDR3aa: CASSLVGTGGNTEAFF